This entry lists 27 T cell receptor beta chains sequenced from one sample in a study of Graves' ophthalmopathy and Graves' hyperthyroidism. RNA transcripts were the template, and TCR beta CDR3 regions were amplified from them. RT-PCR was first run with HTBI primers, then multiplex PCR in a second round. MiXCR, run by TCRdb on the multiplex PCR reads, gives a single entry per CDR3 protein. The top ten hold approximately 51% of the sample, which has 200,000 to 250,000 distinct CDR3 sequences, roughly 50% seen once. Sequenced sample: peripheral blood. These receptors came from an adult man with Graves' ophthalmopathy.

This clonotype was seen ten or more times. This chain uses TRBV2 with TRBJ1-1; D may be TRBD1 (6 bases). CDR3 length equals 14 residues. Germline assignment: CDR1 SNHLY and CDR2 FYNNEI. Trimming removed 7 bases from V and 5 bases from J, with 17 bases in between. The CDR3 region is CASIRGQGETEAFF. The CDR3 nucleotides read TGTGCCAGCATTAGGGGACAAGGCGAGACTGAAGCTTTCTTT.

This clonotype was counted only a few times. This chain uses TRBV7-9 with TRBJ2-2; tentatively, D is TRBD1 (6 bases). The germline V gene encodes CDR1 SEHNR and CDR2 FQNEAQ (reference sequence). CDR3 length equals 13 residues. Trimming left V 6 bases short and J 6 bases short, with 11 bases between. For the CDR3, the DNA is TGTGCCAGCAGATACACAGGGCCCGGGGAGCTGTTTTTT. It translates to CASRYTGPGELFF.

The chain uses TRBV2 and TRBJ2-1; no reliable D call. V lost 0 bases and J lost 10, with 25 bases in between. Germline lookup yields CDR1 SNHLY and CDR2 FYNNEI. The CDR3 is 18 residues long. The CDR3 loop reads CASSEATLESASNNEQFF. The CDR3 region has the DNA TGTGCCAGCAGTGAAGCGACTCTAGAGAGCGCCTCAAATAACGAGCAGTTCTTC. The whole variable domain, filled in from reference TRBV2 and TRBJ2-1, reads EPEVTQTPSHQVTQMGQEVILRCVPISNHLYFYWYRQILGQKVEFLVSFYNNEISEKSEIFDDQFSVERPDGSNFTLKIRSTKLEDSAMYFCASSEATLESASNNEQFFGPGTRLTVL.

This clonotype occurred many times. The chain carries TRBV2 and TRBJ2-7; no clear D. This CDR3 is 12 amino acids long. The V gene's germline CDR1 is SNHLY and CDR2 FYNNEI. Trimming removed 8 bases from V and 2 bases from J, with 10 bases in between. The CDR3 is CASQRQTYEQYF. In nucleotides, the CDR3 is TGTGCCAGCCAGCGCCAGACCTACGAGCAGTACTTC.

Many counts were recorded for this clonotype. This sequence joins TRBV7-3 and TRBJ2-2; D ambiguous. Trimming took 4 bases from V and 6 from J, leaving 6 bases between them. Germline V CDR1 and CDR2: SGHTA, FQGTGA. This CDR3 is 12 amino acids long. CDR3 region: CASSSSSGELFF. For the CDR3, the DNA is TGTGCCAGCAGCTCTTCATCCGGGGAGCTGTTTTTT.

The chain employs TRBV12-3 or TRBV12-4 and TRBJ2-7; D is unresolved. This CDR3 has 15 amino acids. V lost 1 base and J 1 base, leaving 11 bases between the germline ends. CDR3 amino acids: CASSLGGLLSYEQYF. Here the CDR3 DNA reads TGTGCCAGCAGTTTAGGCGGCTTACTATCCTACGAGCAGTACTTC.

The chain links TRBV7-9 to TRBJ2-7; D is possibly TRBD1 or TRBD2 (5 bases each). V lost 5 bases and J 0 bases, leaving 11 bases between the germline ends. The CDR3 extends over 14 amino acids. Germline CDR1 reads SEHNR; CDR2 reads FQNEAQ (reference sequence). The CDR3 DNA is TGTGCCAGCAGCACGGGACGGTCCTCCTACGAGCAGTACTTC. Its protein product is CASSTGRSSYEQYF.

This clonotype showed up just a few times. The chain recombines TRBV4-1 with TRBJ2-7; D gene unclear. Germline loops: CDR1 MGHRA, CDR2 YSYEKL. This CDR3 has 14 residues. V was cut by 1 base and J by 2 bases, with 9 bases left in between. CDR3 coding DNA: TGCGCCAGCAGCCAAGCGGCAGAGACCTACGAGCAGTACTTC. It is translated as CASSQAAETYEQYF.

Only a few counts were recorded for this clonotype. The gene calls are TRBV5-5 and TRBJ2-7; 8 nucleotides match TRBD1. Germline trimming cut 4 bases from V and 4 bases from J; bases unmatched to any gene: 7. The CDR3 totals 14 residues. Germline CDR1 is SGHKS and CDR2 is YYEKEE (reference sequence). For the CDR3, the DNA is TGTGCCAGCAGCCCTCGGCAGGGGGCTTACGAGCAGTACTTC. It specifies CASSPRQGAYEQYF.

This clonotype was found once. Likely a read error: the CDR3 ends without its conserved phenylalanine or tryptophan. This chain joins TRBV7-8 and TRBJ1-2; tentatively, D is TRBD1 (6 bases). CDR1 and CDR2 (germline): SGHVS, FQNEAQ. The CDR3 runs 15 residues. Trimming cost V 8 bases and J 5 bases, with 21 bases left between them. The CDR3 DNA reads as TGTGCCAGCTCCACAGGGATCGGCCTCGAATATGGCTACACCCTC. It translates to CASSTGIGLEYGYTL.

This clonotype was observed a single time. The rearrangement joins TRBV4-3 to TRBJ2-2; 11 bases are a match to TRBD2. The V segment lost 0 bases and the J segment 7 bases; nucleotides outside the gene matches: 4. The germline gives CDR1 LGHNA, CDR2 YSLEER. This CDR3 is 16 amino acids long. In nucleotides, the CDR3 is TGCGCCAGCAGCCAAGATAGCGGGGGGGCGAGCGGGGAGCTGTTTTTT. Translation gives CASSQDSGGASGELFF.

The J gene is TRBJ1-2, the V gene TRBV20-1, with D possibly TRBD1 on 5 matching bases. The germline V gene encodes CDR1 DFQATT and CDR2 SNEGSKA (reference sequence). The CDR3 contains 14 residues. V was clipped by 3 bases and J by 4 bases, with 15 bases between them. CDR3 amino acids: CSARGGDHFYGYTF. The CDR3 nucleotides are TGCAGTGCTAGGGGAGGGGACCACTTCTATGGCTACACCTTC.

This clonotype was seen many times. For the CDR3, the DNA is TGCAGTGCAAACGGACAGGGGGGTGGCTACACCTTC. Its protein product is CSANGQGGGYTF. The rearrangement links TRBV20-1 to TRBJ1-2; TRBD1 matches at 10 bases. Germline V gene sequence: CDR1 DFQATT, CDR2 SNEGSKA (reference sequence). The CDR3 totals 12 residues. The V gene end was trimmed by 6 bases and the J gene end by 7 bases; junction bases not matched to a gene: 5.

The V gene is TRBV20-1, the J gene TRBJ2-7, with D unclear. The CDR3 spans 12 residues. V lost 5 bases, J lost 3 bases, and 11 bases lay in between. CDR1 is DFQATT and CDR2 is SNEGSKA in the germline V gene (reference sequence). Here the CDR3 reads CSAQTLNYEQYF. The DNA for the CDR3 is TGCAGTGCTCAAACCCTGAACTACGAGCAGTACTTC.

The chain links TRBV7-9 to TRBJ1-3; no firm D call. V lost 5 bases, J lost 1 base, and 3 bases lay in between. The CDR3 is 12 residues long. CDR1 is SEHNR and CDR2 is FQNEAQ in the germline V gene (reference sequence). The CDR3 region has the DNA TGTGCCAGCAGCCCTTCTGGAAACACCATATATTTT. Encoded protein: CASSPSGNTIYF.

Here the CDR3 DNA reads TGCAGCGTCAATGGGGGAGGTGACTACGAGCAGTACTTC. Its protein product is CSVNGGGDYEQYF. The rearrangement joins TRBV29-1 to TRBJ2-7, with D maybe TRBD2 (6 bases). With 6 bases removed from V and 3 bases from J, the gap between germline ends came to 15 bases. This CDR3 is built from 13 residues. In germline, CDR1 is SQVTM, CDR2 ANQGSEA.

The CDR3 is CASSGAGDFYGYTF. The CDR3 DNA is TGTGCCAGCAGCGGGGCAGGGGACTTCTATGGCTACACCTTC. The V call is TRBV4-2, the J call TRBJ1-2, with D tentatively TRBD1 (6 bases). The CDR3 length is 14 residues. V was cut by 5 bases and J by 4 bases, with 14 bases left in between. CDR1 is LGHNA and CDR2 is YNFKEQ in the germline V gene.

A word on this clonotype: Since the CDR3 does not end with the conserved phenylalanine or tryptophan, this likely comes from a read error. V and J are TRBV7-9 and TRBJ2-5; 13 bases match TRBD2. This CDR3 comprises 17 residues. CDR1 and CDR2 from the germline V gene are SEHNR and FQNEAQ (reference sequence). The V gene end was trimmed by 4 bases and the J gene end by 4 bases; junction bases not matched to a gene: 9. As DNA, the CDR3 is TGTGCCAGCAGCTCCCAACTAGCGGGGGGGCCGTCAGAGACCCAGTACCTC. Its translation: CASSSQLAGGPSETQYL.

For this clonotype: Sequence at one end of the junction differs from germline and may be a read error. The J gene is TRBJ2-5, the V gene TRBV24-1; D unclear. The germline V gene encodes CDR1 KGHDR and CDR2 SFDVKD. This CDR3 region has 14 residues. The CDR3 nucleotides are TGTGCCAGCAGTTTTCGGTTTGGTACGGAGACCCAGTACTTC. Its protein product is CASSFRFGTETQYF.

The CDR3 DNA is TGTGCCAGCAGCCCAGGGACTAGCGGGAGGAACACCGGGGAGCTGTTTTTT. This translates into CASSPGTSGRNTGELFF. This chain uses TRBV12-3 or TRBV12-4 with TRBJ2-2; 14 bases agree with TRBD2. After removal of 6 bases from V and 1 base from J, the junction contained 4 bases not matched to a gene. The CDR3 sequence is 17 residues long.

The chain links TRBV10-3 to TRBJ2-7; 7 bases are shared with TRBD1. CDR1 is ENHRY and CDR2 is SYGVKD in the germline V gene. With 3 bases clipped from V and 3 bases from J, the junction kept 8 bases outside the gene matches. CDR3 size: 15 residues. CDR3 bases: TGTGCCATCAGTGACTCCGGGACAGACCTCTACGAGCAGTACTTC. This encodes CAISDSGTDLYEQYF.

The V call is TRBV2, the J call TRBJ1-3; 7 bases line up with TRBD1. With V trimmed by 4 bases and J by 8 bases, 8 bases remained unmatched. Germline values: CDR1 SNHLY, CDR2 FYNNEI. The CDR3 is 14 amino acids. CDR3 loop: CASSGRTGTHTIYF. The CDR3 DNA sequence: TGTGCCAGCAGTGGGAGGACAGGAACACACACCATATATTTT.

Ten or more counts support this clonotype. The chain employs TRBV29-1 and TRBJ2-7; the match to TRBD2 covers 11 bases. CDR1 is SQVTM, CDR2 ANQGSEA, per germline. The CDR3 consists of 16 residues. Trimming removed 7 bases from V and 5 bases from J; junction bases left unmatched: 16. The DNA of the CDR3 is TGCAGCGACAGTGGGACTAGCGGCCCTTGGGAGGACGAGCAGTACTTC. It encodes CSDSGTSGPWEDEQYF.

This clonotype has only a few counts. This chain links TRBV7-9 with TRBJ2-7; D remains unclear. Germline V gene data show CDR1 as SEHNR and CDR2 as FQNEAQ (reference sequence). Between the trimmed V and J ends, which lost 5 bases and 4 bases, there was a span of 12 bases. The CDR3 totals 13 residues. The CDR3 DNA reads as TGTGCCAGCAGCCCGGGTGGGCGTTACGAGCAGTACTTC. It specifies CASSPGGRYEQYF.

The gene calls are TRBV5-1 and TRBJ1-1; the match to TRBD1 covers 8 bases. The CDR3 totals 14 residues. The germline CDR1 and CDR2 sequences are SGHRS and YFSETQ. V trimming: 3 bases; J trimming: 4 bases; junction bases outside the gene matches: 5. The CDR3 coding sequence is TGCGCCAGCAGCTCGACAGGGGTGGGCACTGAAGCTTTCTTT. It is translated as CASSSTGVGTEAFF.

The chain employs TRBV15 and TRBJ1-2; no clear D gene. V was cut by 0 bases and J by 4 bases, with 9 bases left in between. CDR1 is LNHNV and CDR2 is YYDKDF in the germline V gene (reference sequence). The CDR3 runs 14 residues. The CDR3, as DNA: TGTGCCACCAGCAGAGATAAACTGGGCTATGGCTACACCTTC. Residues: CATSRDKLGYGYTF.

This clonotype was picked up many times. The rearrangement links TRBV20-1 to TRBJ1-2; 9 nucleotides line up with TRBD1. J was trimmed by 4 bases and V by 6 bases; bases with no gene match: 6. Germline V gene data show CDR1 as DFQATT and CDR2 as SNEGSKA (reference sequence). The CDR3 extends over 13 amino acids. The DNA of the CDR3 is TGCAGTGCGATCCCGGGACAGGGCTATGGCTACACCTTC. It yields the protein CSAIPGQGYGYTF.